The T cell receptor beta chain under discussion was sequenced for a study of blood T cell repertoires in COVID-19. Background on the study: There were acute and convalescent COVID-19 samples, and they came from the United States, Italy and Spain. PBMCs, B-cell-depleted T cells, or T cells provided the cDNA or gDNA that made up the material.

Authors' analysis steps: The authors estimated nucleated cell counts from reference gene primer amplification. Produced via immunoSEQ multiplex PCR; TCRdb's table is partial and in-frame only. That table furnishes V, J and clone size, whereas the DNA furnished D and trimming. This sample has some 80,000 clones, with 86% found just once. The sample taken for sequencing was peripheral blood. The clonotype originates from a human donor in a cohort sampled during active COVID-19.

DNA of the CDR3: TGTGCCAGCAGCTTAGCGCTAACTAGCGGAGGGAGTCCCCAGTACTTC. It yields the protein CASSLALTSGGSPQYF. The chain joins TRBV7-2 to TRBJ2-5; TRBD2 agrees at 8 bases. V lost 0 bases, J lost 9 bases, and 12 bases stayed unmatched. The CDR3 consists of 16 residues. Germline CDR1 reads SGHTA; CDR2 reads FQGNSA.